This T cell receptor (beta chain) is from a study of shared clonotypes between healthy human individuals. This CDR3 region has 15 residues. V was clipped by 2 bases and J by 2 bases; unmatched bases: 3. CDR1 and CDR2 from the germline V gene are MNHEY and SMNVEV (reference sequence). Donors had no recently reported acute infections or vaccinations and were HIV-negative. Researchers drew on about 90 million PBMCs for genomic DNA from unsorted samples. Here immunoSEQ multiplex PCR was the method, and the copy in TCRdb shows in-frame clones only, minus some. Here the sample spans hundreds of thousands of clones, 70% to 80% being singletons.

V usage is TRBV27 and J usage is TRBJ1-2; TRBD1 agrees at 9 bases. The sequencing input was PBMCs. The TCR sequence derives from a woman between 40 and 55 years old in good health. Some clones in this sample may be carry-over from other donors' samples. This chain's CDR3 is CASSLTGQGNYGYTF. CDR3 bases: TGTGCCAGCAGTTTAACGGGACAGGGAAACTATGGCTACACCTTC.